These 7 T cell receptor beta chains share one sample of origin, sequenced in a study of T cell responses to AZD1222 COVID-19 vaccine. Sequencing was performed with immunoSEQ multiplex PCR; in TCRdb, only in-frame clones are kept and a portion is missing. The sample yields 130,000 to 150,000 clones, approximately 89% seen once. The sample here was peripheral blood, taken 28 days after the second AZD1222 dose. The receptors originated from an adult who received the AZD1222 COVID-19 vaccine.

The V gene is TRBV18, the J gene TRBJ1-5, with TRBD1 matching 9 bases. CDR3 length: 15 amino acids. The V gene end was trimmed by 5 bases and the J gene end by 2 bases; junction bases not matched to a gene: 4. CDR1 is KGHSH and CDR2 is LQKENI in the germline V gene. The CDR3 loop reads CASSTGGMGNQPQHF. CDR3 bases: TGTGCCAGCTCAACAGGGGGCATGGGCAATCAGCCCCAGCATTTT.

The chain links TRBV5-6 to TRBJ1-3; 7 bases are a match to TRBD1. The CDR3 runs to 16 residues. V was pared by 2 bases and J by 0 bases, with 5 bases of the junction left unmatched. In germline, CDR1 is SGHDT, CDR2 YYEEEE. Here the CDR3 DNA reads TGTGCCAGCAGCTTCGGGAACAGGGGCTCTGGAAACACCATATATTTT. Translation: CASSFGNRGSGNTIYF.

In DNA form, the CDR3 reads TGTGCCAGCAGCTATCACCGGGACTATGGCTACACCTTC. Translation gives CASSYHRDYGYTF. The V and J genes are TRBV13 and TRBJ1-2; D is uncertain. Trimming pared 4 bases from V and 3 bases from J, leaving 9 bases between. CDR1 and CDR2 (germline): PRHDT, FYEKMQ (reference sequence). The CDR3 totals 13 residues.

This clone was observed a single time. The chain recombines TRBV11-3 with TRBJ2-4; 9 bases fit TRBD1. CDR3 length equals 16 residues. With 6 bases clipped from V and 1 base from J, the junction kept 7 bases outside the gene matches. Per germline, CDR1 SGHNT and CDR2 YENEEA. CDR3 coding DNA: TGTGCCAGCAGGGCAACAGGGGGCAGTGCCAAAAACATTCAGTACTTC. It translates to CASRATGGSAKNIQYF.

The chain carries TRBV2 and TRBJ1-1; D is uncertain. The CDR3 is 13 amino acids. Trimming took 5 bases from V and 13 from J, leaving 20 bases between them. Germline CDR1 SNHLY, CDR2 FYNNEI. CDR3 coding DNA: TGTGCCAGCAGTCCCTCAGACCTGGGAAGGATTTTCTTT. Translated, it gives CASSPSDLGRIFF. The full variable domain, completed using reference TRBV2 and TRBJ1-1, is EPEVTQTPSHQVTQMGQEVILRCVPISNHLYFYWYRQILGQKVEFLVSFYNNEISEKSEIFDDQFSVERPDGSNFTLKIRSTKLEDSAMYFCASSPSDLGRIFFGQGTRLTVV.

The chain recombines TRBV7-9 with TRBJ1-5; D not certain. This CDR3 contains 14 residues. V was pared by 4 bases and J by 3 bases, with 10 bases between. The germline V gene encodes CDR1 SEHNR and CDR2 FQNEAQ (reference sequence). The CDR3 sequence: CASSWGGVNQPQHF. In nucleotides, the CDR3 is TGTGCCAGCAGCTGGGGTGGGGTCAATCAGCCCCAGCATTTT.

This chain links TRBV18 with TRBJ2-1; D is undetermined. V was trimmed by 0 bases and J by 9 bases, leaving 9 bases between them. The germline CDR1 and CDR2 sequences are KGHSH and LQKENI. The CDR3 spans 13 residues. CDR3 residues: CASSPPELIEQFF. The CDR3 nucleotides are TGTGCCAGCTCACCACCGGAGTTAATTGAGCAGTTCTTC. The full variable domain, in which reference TRBV18 and TRBJ2-1 provide the parts outside the CDR3, is NAGVMQNPRHLVRRRGQEARLRCSPMKGHSHVYWYRQLPEEGLKFMVYLQKENIIDESGMPKERFSAEFPKEGPSILRIQQVVRGDSAAYFCASSPPELIEQFFGPGTRLTVL.